What follows are 21 T cell receptor beta chains derived from one specimen sequenced in a study of blood T cell repertoires in COVID-19. Libraries were prepared by immunoSEQ multiplex PCR; TCRdb keeps only in-frame clonotypes and omits some of them. The data hold about 310,000 clones, with approximately 86% observed a single time. The sequenced sample was PBMCs or T cells enriched from blood (not recorded which). Receptors were obtained from a woman aged 18-35 years who had recovered from COVID-19.

The chain combines TRBV7-2 with TRBJ2-7; possibly TRBD1 for D (6 bases). V was trimmed by 7 bases and J by 3 bases, leaving 16 bases between them. The CDR3 sequence is 14 residues long. Germline CDR1 reads SGHTA; CDR2 reads FQGNSA. The CDR3 nucleotides read TGTGCCAGCAACTTGAGTCCGGGACACTACGAGCAGTACTTC. As protein: CASNLSPGHYEQYF. The whole variable domain, filled in from reference TRBV7-2 and TRBJ2-7, reads GAGVSQSPSNKVTEKGKDVELRCDPISGHTALYWYRQSLGQGLEFLIYFQGNSAPDKSGLPSDRFSAERTGGSVSTLTIQRTQQEDSAVYLCASNLSPGHYEQYFGPGTRLTVT.

This clone was detected a few times. V usage is TRBV10-2 and J usage is TRBJ1-6; D is ambiguous. The CDR3 covers 15 residues. The germline V gene has CDR1 WSHSY and CDR2 SAAADI. Trimming took off 3 bases at V and 9 bases at J, with 15 bases between the two ends. CDR3 in amino acids: CASSDGVDRGSPLHF. The CDR3 coding sequence is TGCGCCAGCAGTGATGGTGTCGACCGGGGTTCACCCCTCCACTTT.

J is TRBJ2-6 and V is TRBV7-9, with 8 bases identical to TRBD1. There are 17 residues in the CDR3. V dropped 6 bases and J dropped 0; count of bases not matched to a gene: 7. Germline lookup yields CDR1 SEHNR and CDR2 FQNEAQ (reference sequence). The CDR3 coding sequence is TGTGCCAGCAGTCCTAGGACAGGGCACTCTGGGGCCAACGTCCTGACTTTC. It encodes CASSPRTGHSGANVLTF.

This chain joins TRBV21-1 and TRBJ1-1; TRBD1 was called by the table and not checked on the DNA. TRBV21-1 is a documented pseudogene. The CDR3 has 15 residues. This chain's CDR3 is CASSILQGLNTEAFF. CDR3 nucleotide sequence: TGTGCCAGCAGCATATTGCAGGGGCTGAACACTGAAGCTTTCTTT.

CDR3 region: CASSPSRSTDTQYF. As DNA, the CDR3 is TGTGCCAGCAGTCCCAGTCGTAGCACAGATACGCAGTATTTT. This chain links TRBV6-5 with TRBJ2-3; D is unclear. Trimming stripped 5 bases from V and 0 bases from J, with 9 bases between. The germline CDR1 and CDR2 sequences are MNHEY and SVGAGI. This CDR3 region has 14 residues.

The rearrangement uses TRBV9 and TRBJ1-6; a possible D gene is TRBD1 (6 bases). The ends were cut back, 3 bases at V and 2 bases at J, with 12 bases in the middle. Germline assignment: CDR1 SGDLS and CDR2 YYNGEE. CDR3 length: 16 residues. In nucleotides, the CDR3 is TGTGCCAGCAGCGCCTCGACAGGAACCTATAATTCACCCCTCCACTTT. This gives the protein CASSASTGTYNSPLHF.

This clone was recorded once. The genes are TRBV12-3 or TRBV12-4 and TRBJ2-7; 7 bases are shared with TRBD2. The junction had 7 bases not matched to a gene; V was cut back by 8 bases and J by 3 bases. This CDR3 contains 13 residues. CDR3: CASRSGDRYEQYF. DNA of the CDR3: TGTGCCAGCCGAAGCGGGGACCGCTACGAGCAGTACTTC.

The CDR3 DNA reads as TGTGCCAGTACAGGGGCAAACTATGGCTACACCTTC. Protein sequence: CASTGANYGYTF. V gene TRBV4-2 combines with J gene TRBJ1-2, with 7 bases fitting TRBD1. Unmatched junction bases numbered 3, after V lost 9 bases and J lost 2 bases. The V gene's germline CDR1 is LGHNA and CDR2 YNFKEQ. The CDR3 length is 12 residues.

The J gene is TRBJ2-1, the V gene TRBV7-3; 9 bases fit TRBD2. V gave up 1 base and J gave up 6 bases; unmatched junction bases: 7. The CDR3 runs to 16 residues. CDR1 and CDR2 from the germline V gene are SGHTA and FQGTGA. The CDR3 region has the DNA TGTGCCAGCAGCTTAATGGCGGGAGGGCCGGGCAATGAGCAGTTCTTC. Translating it yields CASSLMAGGPGNEQFF.

CDR3 DNA sequence: TGTGCCAGCAGCGTATCAGGAAACACCATATATTTT. Its translation is CASSVSGNTIYF. The chain combines TRBV9 with TRBJ1-3; D ambiguous. Germline loops: CDR1 SGDLS, CDR2 YYNGEE. The V end lost 1 base, the J end lost 4 bases, and 3 bases lay between the germline ends. There are 12 residues in the CDR3.

The gene calls are TRBV4-2 and TRBJ2-1, with 13 bases that match TRBD2. The J segment lost 4 bases and the V segment lost 0 bases, leaving 3 bases of the junction unmatched. This CDR3 spans 17 amino acids. Per the germline V gene, CDR1 is LGHNA and CDR2 is YNFKEQ. CDR3 amino acids: CASSQELAGGLYNEQFF. CDR3 DNA: TGTGCCAGCAGCCAAGAACTAGCGGGAGGGCTTTACAATGAGCAGTTCTTC.

This chain links TRBV18 with TRBJ1-5; maybe TRBD1 (5 bases). CDR1 and CDR2 from the germline V gene are KGHSH and LQKENI. V lost 3 bases and J lost 3, with 9 bases in between. The CDR3 totals 14 residues. The CDR3 nucleotides read TGTGCCAGCTCACCGCAGGGATCCAATCAGCCCCAGCATTTT. Its translation is CASSPQGSNQPQHF.

The rearrangement links TRBV11-2 to TRBJ1-5; weak D call: TRBD1 (5 bases). The CDR3 runs to 14 residues. Germline V gene data show CDR1 as SGHAT and CDR2 as FQNNGV. The V gene lost 5 bases and the J gene lost 3 bases, with 11 bases spanning the gap. CDR3 sequence reads: CASSLGLDNQPQHF. DNA for the CDR3: TGTGCCAGCAGCCTGGGGCTGGACAATCAGCCCCAGCATTTT. The full variable domain, rest sourced from reference TRBV11-2 and TRBJ1-5, is EAGVAQSPRYKIIEKRQSVAFWCNPISGHATLYWYQQILGQGPKLLIQFQNNGVVDDSQLPKDRFSAERLKGVDSTLKIQPAKLEDSAVYLCASSLGLDNQPQHFGDGTRLSIL.

This clone has just a few counts. CDR3 in DNA: TGTGCCAGTAGGACCCGGGAGGAGCGAGGAAAACTGTTTTTT. Amino acid sequence: CASRTREERGKLFF. V is TRBV19 and J is TRBJ1-4; no clear D gene. The CDR3 is 14 residues long. Trimming cost V 6 bases and J 10 bases, with 18 bases left between them. The germline CDR1 and CDR2 sequences are LNHDA and SQIVND (reference sequence).

This chain uses TRBV5-1 with TRBJ2-2; perhaps TRBD1 as D (6 bases). From germline, CDR1 is SGHRS and CDR2 YFSETQ. V dropped 5 bases and J dropped 5 bases, with 22 bases sitting between them. The CDR3 is 17 residues long. CDR3 protein: CASRALTGRRETGELFF. The CDR3 DNA follows: TGCGCCAGCAGAGCCCTAACAGGGCGAAGGGAGACCGGGGAGCTGTTTTTT.

V is TRBV7-9 and J is TRBJ1-3; D is uncertain. Germline V CDR1 and CDR2: SEHNR, FQNEAQ (reference sequence). CDR3 size: 14 residues. V was shortened by 4 bases and J by 3 bases, with 10 bases between the two germline ends. The CDR3 region has the DNA TGTGCCAGCAGCTCCGGCGGGAATGGAAACACCATATATTTT. Its protein product is CASSSGGNGNTIYF.

This clone was counted a single time. This chain uses TRBV4-1 with TRBJ2-1; maybe TRBD1 (6 bases). Germline CDR1 reads MGHRA; CDR2 reads YSYEKL. The V end was cut by 4 bases, the J end by 7 bases, with 11 bases between. There are 13 residues in the CDR3. Here the CDR3 reads CASSPQGTNEQFF. The CDR3 nucleotides read TGCGCCAGCAGCCCGCAGGGGACGAATGAGCAGTTCTTC.

The chain uses TRBV6-4 and TRBJ2-2, with TRBD2 matching 10 bases. CDR1 is MRHNA and CDR2 is SNTAGT in the germline V gene. J lost 4 bases, V lost 5 bases, and 4 bases had no gene match. This CDR3 contains 15 residues. The CDR3 region has the DNA TGTGCCAGCAGTACTAGCGGGGACAGCACCGGGGAGCTGTTTTTT. It encodes CASSTSGDSTGELFF.

As DNA, the CDR3 is TGTGCCAGCAGCTCCGGAGCGCTGGGGGGTCACACCGGGGAGCTGTTTTTT. Translated, it gives CASSSGALGGHTGELFF. The chain carries TRBV7-3 and TRBJ2-2, with D possibly matching TRBD2 (6 bases). The CDR3 contains 17 residues. The germline gives CDR1 SGHTA, CDR2 FQGTGA. The V end lost 4 bases, the J end lost 3 bases, and 18 bases lay between the germline ends. Complete variable domain (other parts from reference TRBV7-3 and TRBJ2-2): GAGVSQTPSNKVTEKGKYVELRCDPISGHTALYWYRQSLGQGPEFLIYFQGTGAADDSGLPNDRFFAVRPEGSVSTLKIQRTERGDSAVYLCASSSGALGGHTGELFFGEGSRLTVL.

The chain combines TRBV6-1 with TRBJ1-2; TRBD1 aligns across 11 bases. V dropped 3 bases and J dropped 7; count of bases not matched to a gene: 10. The CDR3 length is 16 residues. In germline, CDR1 is MNHNS, CDR2 SASEGT. The CDR3 nucleotides are TGTGCCAGCAGTGAGTTTTGGACAGGGGGCTTTGGTGGCTACACCTTC. Protein: CASSEFWTGGFGGYTF.

This sequence joins TRBV2 and TRBJ2-3, with 7 bases aligning to TRBD2. The CDR3 contains 14 residues. Germline lookup yields CDR1 SNHLY and CDR2 FYNNEI. V lost 6 bases and J lost 0; bases outside the gene matches: 3. The DNA of the CDR3 is TGTGCCAGCAGGGCGGGGGTAAGCACAGATACGCAGTATTTT. Residues: CASRAGVSTDTQYF. The variable domain in full, with the rest retrieved from reference TRBV2 and TRBJ2-3, is EPEVTQTPSHQVTQMGQEVILRCVPISNHLYFYWYRQILGQKVEFLVSFYNNEISEKSEIFDDQFSVERPDGSNFTLKIRSTKLEDSAMYFCASRAGVSTDTQYFGPGTRLTVL.